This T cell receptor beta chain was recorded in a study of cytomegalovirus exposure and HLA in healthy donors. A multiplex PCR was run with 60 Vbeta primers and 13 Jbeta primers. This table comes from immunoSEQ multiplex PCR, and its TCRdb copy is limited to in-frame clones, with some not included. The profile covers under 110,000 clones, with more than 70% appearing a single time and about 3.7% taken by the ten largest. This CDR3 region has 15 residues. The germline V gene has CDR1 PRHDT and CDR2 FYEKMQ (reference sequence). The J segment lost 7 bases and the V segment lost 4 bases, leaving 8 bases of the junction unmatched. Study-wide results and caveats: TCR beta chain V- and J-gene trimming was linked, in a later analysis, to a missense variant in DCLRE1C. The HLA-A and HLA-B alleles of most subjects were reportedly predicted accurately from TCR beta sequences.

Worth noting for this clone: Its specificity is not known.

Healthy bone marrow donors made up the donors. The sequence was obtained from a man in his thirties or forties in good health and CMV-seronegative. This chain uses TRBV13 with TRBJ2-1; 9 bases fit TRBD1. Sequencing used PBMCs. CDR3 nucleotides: TGTGCCAGCAGCTCCCGGGACAGGGCTTTTAATGAGCAGTTCTTC. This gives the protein CASSSRDRAFNEQFF.